The rows below give T cell receptor beta chains drawn from one sample of a study of T-cell memory formation after mild COVID-19. TCRdb reprocessed the 5' RACE reads with MiXCR, giving one entry per CDR3 protein. The sample consists of 550,000 to 700,000 distinct CDR3 sequences, 17% of them appearing once. What was sequenced was PBMCs or a T cell subset sorted from them (not recorded which). These receptors originate from an adult woman who had mild COVID-19 (a few samples of this study predate the infection). Cell type and time point are not known. The CDR3 runs from the conserved cysteine through the conserved F or W. The D gene is left open where the match is weak. Some rows have no size entry. The others give once, few or many, or a class for an expanded clone.

size | J | V | D | CDR3 | DNA
few | TRBJ2-7 | TRBV27 | NA | CASSFRTRVSYEQYF | TGTGCCAGCAGTTTTAGGACACGCGTTTCCTACGAGCAGTACTTC
few | TRBJ2-5 | TRBV21-1 | NA | CASSTKQTPGQGARETQYF | TGTGCCAGCAGCACAAAACAGACACCGGGACAGGGGGCGCGGGAGACCCAGTACTTC
NA | TRBJ2-3 | TRBV5-5 | TRBD2 | CASSRVSGGAGDTQYF | TGTGCCAGCAGTCGAGTTAGCGGGGGGGCCGGAGATACGCAGTATTTT
NA | TRBJ2-1 | TRBV4-3 | NA | CASSQDKAREQFF | TGCGCCAGCAGCCAAGATAAAGCCAGAGAGCAGTTCTTC
NA | TRBJ2-3 | TRBV11-3 | TRBD2 | CASSLAQTFSGRAYSTDTQYF | TGTGCCAGCAGCTTGGCGCAAACCTTCAGCGGGAGGGCCTATAGCACAGATACGCAGTATTTT
few | TRBJ2-5 | TRBV7-9 | NA | CASSPPGEVGLAKETQYF | TGTGCCAGCAGCCCACCTGGTGAAGTGGGGCTAGCGAAAGAGACCCAGTACTTC
NA | TRBJ2-1 | TRBV6-1 | TRBD1 | CASSILPGQGITEQFF | TGTGCCAGCAGTATTCTGCCGGGACAGGGAATAACTGAGCAGTTCTTC
NA | TRBJ1-1 | TRBV10-3 | NA | CAISEGRKNTEAFF | TGTGCCATCAGCGAGGGGCGGAAGAACACTGAAGCTTTCTTT
NA | TRBJ2-7 | TRBV11-2 | TRBD1 | CASSPPDRVSIEQYF | TGTGCCAGCAGCCCACCGGACAGGGTCTCGATCGAGCAGTACTTC
NA | TRBJ2-7 | TRBV3-1 | NA | CASSHTGVVNEQYF | TGTGCCAGCAGCCATACGGGGGTTGTGAACGAGCAGTACTTC
NA | TRBJ1-1 | TRBV20-1 | TRBD1 | CSASRGRVDTEAFF | TGCAGTGCTAGCAGGGGGCGGGTCGACACTGAAGCTTTCTTT
few | TRBJ1-1 | TRBV4-2 | NA | CASSQPVAGGTEAFF | TGTGCCAGCAGCCAACCCGTGGCGGGGGGCACTGAAGCTTTCTTT
few | TRBJ2-3 | TRBV24-1 | NA | CATSADLTDTQYF | TGTGCCACCAGTGCCGATCTGACAGATACGCAGTATTTT
NA | TRBJ1-4 | TRBV11-2 | NA | CASSSQGRSNEKLFF | TGTGCCAGCAGCTCTCAGGGGAGGTCGAATGAAAAACTGTTTTTT
NA | TRBJ1-6 | TRBV14 | NA | CASSQARVSYNSPLHF | TGTGCCAGCAGCCAAGCTCGTGTCTCCTATAATTCACCCCTCCACTTT
NA | TRBJ1-2 | TRBV27 | TRBD1 | CASSPLGQGSMDYTF | TGTGCCAGCAGTCCCCTAGGACAGGGATCCATGGACTACACCTTC
NA | TRBJ2-3 | TRBV6-5 | NA | CASSYLVGGRNTQYF | TGTGCCAGCAGTTACCTCGTCGGGGGCCGGAATACGCAGTATTTT
few | TRBJ2-5 | TRBV12-3/TRBV12-4 | NA | CASALTRVTETQYF | TGTGCCAGCGCCCTAACTAGGGTCACAGAGACCCAGTACTTC
few | TRBJ1-2 | TRBV18 | NA | CASSPTGNEGYTF | TGTGCCAGCTCACCTACAGGGAACGAGGGCTACACCTTC
few | TRBJ2-2 | TRBV5-1 | NA | CASSRISISGELFF | TGCGCCAGCAGCCGGATCTCCATCAGCGGGGAGCTGTTTTTT
NA | TRBJ2-1 | TRBV11-2 | NA | CASSPRMGQYYNEQFF | TGTGCCAGCAGCCCACGGATGGGGCAATACTACAATGAGCAGTTCTTC
NA | TRBJ1-2 | TRBV6-5 | NA | CASSYRAGDGYTF | TGTGCCAGCAGTTACCGGGCAGGGGATGGCTACACCTTC
NA | TRBJ2-6 | TRBV7-9 | NA | CASSFSRVLSGANVLTF | TGTGCCAGCAGTTTTTCCAGGGTACTCTCTGGGGCCAACGTCCTGACTTTC
few | TRBJ2-7 | TRBV24-1 | NA | CATSPRGRETYEQYF | TGTGCCACCAGCCCGCGGGGCAGGGAAACCTACGAGCAGTACTTC
few | TRBJ2-5 | TRBV5-4 | NA | CASSLVGTSQETQYF | TGTGCCAGCAGCTTGGTCGGGACCAGCCAAGAGACCCAGTACTTC
few | TRBJ2-3 | TRBV7-9 | TRBD2 | CASSLSGDRTDTQYF | TGTGCCAGCAGCTTGAGCGGGGACCGCACAGATACGCAGTATTTT
few | TRBJ1-1 | TRBV19 | NA | CASSTTTAAEAFF | TGTGCCAGTAGTACGACCACCGCAGCGGAAGCTTTCTTT
NA | TRBJ1-4 | TRBV28 | NA | CASSFPRAGEKLFF | TGTGCCAGCAGTTTTCCGCGGGCCGGGGAAAAACTGTTTTTT
few | TRBJ2-3 | TRBV20-1 | NA | CSARGLTSTDTQYF | TGCAGTGCCAGGGGCCTCACTAGCACAGATACGCAGTATTTT
NA | TRBJ1-1 | TRBV5-1 | TRBD1 | CASSLSTGGTNTEAFF | TGCGCCAGCAGCTTATCGACAGGGGGGACAAACACTGAAGCTTTCTTT
few | TRBJ2-5 | TRBV10-3 | NA | CAISEIGNQETQYF | TGTGCCATCAGTGAGATCGGAAACCAAGAGACCCAGTACTTC
many | TRBJ2-3 | TRBV2 | TRBD2 | CASSGGVLQILPDTQYF | TGTGCCAGCAGCGGGGGGGTGCTACAAATTCTCCCAGATACGCAGTATTTT
NA | TRBJ2-1 | TRBV4-2 | TRBD2 | CASSPGRVWGRASYNEQFF | TGTGCCAGCAGCCCGGGGAGGGTCTGGGGTCGAGCTTCCTACAATGAGCAGTTCTTC
few | TRBJ1-5 | TRBV6-6 | TRBD1 | CASRTTGVSGQPQHF | TGTGCCAGCAGAACGACAGGGGTCTCAGGTCAGCCCCAGCATTTT
NA | TRBJ2-3 | TRBV7-3 | NA | CASSFGHSTDTQYF | TGTGCCAGCAGCTTCGGACACAGCACAGATACGCAGTATTTT
few | TRBJ2-1 | TRBV12-3/TRBV12-4 | TRBD2 | CASSGQVLAGGNEQFF | TGTGCCAGCAGCGGCCAAGTACTAGCGGGAGGCAATGAGCAGTTCTTC
few | TRBJ1-2 | TRBV4-1 | TRBD1 | CASSQAGGPSYGYTF | TGCGCCAGCAGCCAAGCAGGGGGGCCCTCCTATGGCTACACCTTC
NA | TRBJ2-7 | TRBV7-2 | NA | CASSPPPDSEQYF | TGTGCCAGCAGCCCCCCCCCCGATTCCGAGCAGTACTTC
few | TRBJ2-7 | TRBV4-1 | NA | CASSAALNEQYF | TGCGCCAGCAGCGCAGCCTTGAACGAGCAGTACTTC
many | TRBJ2-7 | TRBV20-1 | TRBD2 | CSARTSGGNEQYF | TGCAGTGCTCGGACTAGCGGAGGAAACGAGCAGTACTTC
few | TRBJ2-5 | TRBV27 | NA | CASSLFRQETQYF | TGTGCCAGCAGTTTGTTCAGACAAGAGACCCAGTACTTC
few | TRBJ2-3 | TRBV20-1 | NA | CSALTRGRVTDTQYF | TGCAGTGCTCTTACGCGGGGCCGCGTCACAGATACGCAGTATTTT
few | TRBJ2-1 | TRBV9 | NA | CASSVTDRAYNEQFF | TGTGCCAGCAGCGTAACCGACAGAGCCTACAATGAGCAGTTCTTC
few | TRBJ2-5 | TRBV10-3 | TRBD1 | CAISESKRGRKQETQYF | TGTGCCATCAGTGAGTCGAAGAGGGGGCGAAAACAAGAGACCCAGTACTTC
many | TRBJ2-7 | TRBV6-6 | TRBD1 | CASSGTAYEQYF | TGTGCCAGCAGCGGGACAGCCTACGAGCAGTACTTC
many | TRBJ1-1 | TRBV5-1 | NA | CASSSGTQNTEAFF | TGCGCCAGCAGCTCCGGGACGCAGAACACTGAAGCTTTCTTT
NA | TRBJ1-1 | TRBV12-3/TRBV12-4 | TRBD1 | CASRTGGLNTEAFF | TGTGCCAGCAGGACAGGGGGCCTGAACACTGAAGCTTTCTTT
NA | TRBJ2-7 | TRBV27 | NA | CASSSTSAAGLPSSYEQYF | TGTGCCAGCAGTTCAACATCCGCGGCCGGTCTGCCCTCATCCTACGAGCAGTACTTC
NA | TRBJ2-1 | TRBV5-1 | NA | CASSLARVGNEQFF | TGCGCCAGCAGCTTGGCCCGGGTCGGCAATGAGCAGTTCTTC
few | TRBJ2-7 | TRBV5-1 | TRBD1 | CASSWDRGPPEQYF | TGCGCCAGCAGCTGGGACAGGGGACCTCCCGAGCAGTACTTC
few | TRBJ2-1 | TRBV3-1 | NA | CASSVGTKQFF | TGTGCCAGCAGTGTGGGGACCAAGCAGTTCTTC
NA | TRBJ1-1 | TRBV11-3 | NA | CASSSELWGKYTEAFF | TGTGCCAGCAGCAGCGAGCTCTGGGGGAAGTACACTGAAGCTTTCTTT
few | TRBJ2-5 | TRBV29-1 | TRBD1 | CSVTQGVETQYF | TGCAGCGTGACTCAGGGGGTAGAGACCCAGTACTTC
few | TRBJ2-3 | TRBV10-3 | NA | CAISPRRVISTDTQYF | TGTGCCATCAGTCCGAGAAGGGTGATTAGCACAGATACGCAGTATTTT